Sequencing of this TCR beta chain was carried out in a study of cytomegalovirus exposure and HLA in healthy donors. Study-wide points: Productive status was seen about 90% or about 30% of the time for most TCR beta V segments in an earlier analysis. Links to common viral pathogens appeared, in a later analysis, for several of the most significant clusters. Relative to equally common others, HLA-associated TCR beta chains showed greater clonal expansion in a later analysis.

Vbeta (60) and Jbeta (13) primers were used in the PCR. Using immunoSEQ multiplex PCR, the repertoire was profiled, and TCRdb retains in-frame clones only, with some absent. Seen here are under 200,000 clones, around 81% observed once, and the top ten hold just over 2%. This CDR3 contains 15 residues. Germline V lookup: CDR1 SGHTA, CDR2 FQGNSA. V was clipped by 5 bases and J by 7 bases; unmatched bases: 6. This clone was recorded a few times. Antigen unknown. The receptor was derived from a woman between 18 and 30 years old in good health and CMV-seropositive. The source material was PBMCs. The chain joins TRBV7-2 to TRBJ2-2; 11 nucleotides match TRBD2. CDR3 sequence (DNA): TGTGCCAGCAGCGATCTAGCGGGGGGAATCGGGGAGCTGTTTTTT. This sequence encodes CASSDLAGGIGELFF.